The 19 T cell receptor beta chains given below trace back to one sample, sequenced in a study of OX40 agonist ivuxolimab in advanced cancers. The library was built by means of the immunoSEQ multiplex PCR assay. Imported from immuneACCESS, the table was reduced by TCRdb to in-frame sequences with V and J called. These copies leave out some clones; in studies compared against another copy, an unresolved V gene accounts for under half, and the cause of the remainder is not known. The sample data list some 17,000 clones, and roughly 72% of these were observed just once. The ten largest clones add up to more than 20% of the sample. The sample consisted of CD4+ or CD8+ T cells sorted from blood, taken in a trial of the OX40 agonist ivuxolimab. Receptor source: an adult with an advanced solid tumor such as melanoma, head and neck, liver or kidney cancer.

The chain has TRBV11-3 and TRBJ2-7; D is unclear. CDR1 and CDR2 (germline): SGHNT, YENEEA. This CDR3 region has 12 residues. Trimming shortened V by 5 bases and J by 7 bases, and 12 bases separated the two germline ends. The CDR3 DNA reads as TGTGCCAGCAGCCTGACCTACTTGGAGCAGTACTTC. It translates to CASSLTYLEQYF.

The chain is built from TRBV4-1 and TRBJ1-1; D is possibly TRBD1 (5 bases). This CDR3 spans 13 amino acids. The germline V and J ends were trimmed by 4 bases and 5 bases, with 11 bases remaining between them. Germline CDR1 MGHRA, CDR2 YSYEKL. The DNA of the CDR3 is TGCGCCAGCAGCCTCCTAGGGGAAACTGAAGCTTTCTTT. This translates into CASSLLGETEAFF.

This chain links TRBV7-3 with TRBJ1-3; D is uncertain. Looked up from germline, CDR1 is SGHTA and CDR2 is FQGTGA. The CDR3 totals 15 residues. Deletions cut 4 bases from V and 0 bases from J, with 10 bases between. The DNA for the CDR3 is TGTGCCAGCAGCTCCGACTCGAGCTCTGGAAACACCATATATTTT. Translated: CASSSDSSSGNTIYF. Full variable domain (remainder filled in from reference TRBV7-3 and TRBJ1-3): GAGVSQTPSNKVTEKGKYVELRCDPISGHTALYWYRQSLGQGPEFLIYFQGTGAADDSGLPNDRFFAVRPEGSVSTLKIQRTERGDSAVYLCASSSDSSSGNTIYFGEGSWLTVV.

V is TRBV13 and J is TRBJ2-1, with D perhaps matching TRBD2 (6 bases). Between the trimmed V and J ends, which lost 4 bases and 3 bases, there was a span of 10 bases. The germline V gene has CDR1 PRHDT and CDR2 FYEKMQ (reference sequence). CDR3 length: 14 amino acids. The DNA of the CDR3 is TGTGCCAGCAGCTCGACTAGAATCTACAATGAGCAGTTCTTC. This gives the protein CASSSTRIYNEQFF.

V is TRBV6-9 and J is TRBJ2-3, with D perhaps being TRBD1 or TRBD2 (5 bases each). V was trimmed by 3 bases and J by 11 bases, leaving 9 bases between them. The V gene's germline CDR1 is MNHGY and CDR2 SVAAGI. CDR3 length: 11 residues. As DNA, the CDR3 is TGTGCCAGCAGTTACGGGACCATGCAGTATTTT. It is translated as CASSYGTMQYF.

This clone was observed a few times. The chain couples TRBV19 to TRBJ1-2, with D maybe TRBD1 (6 bases). V gave up 4 bases and J gave up 4 bases, with 16 bases separating them. The CDR3 is made up of 15 amino acids. The germline gives CDR1 LNHDA, CDR2 SQIVND (reference sequence). The CDR3 protein is CASSNFAGEGYGYTF. In DNA, the CDR3 is TGTGCCAGTAGTAACTTCGCAGGGGAAGGCTATGGCTACACCTTC. Full variable domain (outside the CDR3, taken from reference TRBV19 and TRBJ1-2): DGGITQSPKYLFRKEGQNVTLSCEQNLNHDAMYWYRQDPGQGLRLIYYSQIVNDFQKGDIAEGYSVSREKKESFPLTVTSAQKNPTAFYLCASSNFAGEGYGYTFGSGTRLTVV.

The chain combines TRBV7-6 with TRBJ2-5; D uncertain. Germline CDR1 is SGHVS and CDR2 is FNYEAQ. This CDR3 is 14 amino acids long. V gave up 5 bases and J gave up 1 base, with 11 bases separating them. In DNA form, the CDR3 reads TGTGCCAGCAGCGTTCTAATGCGCCAAGAGACCCAGTACTTC. Amino acids: CASSVLMRQETQYF. Full variable domain (rest looked up from reference TRBV7-6 and TRBJ2-5): GAGVSQSPRYKVTKRGQDVALRCDPISGHVSLYWYRQALGQGPEFLTYFNYEAQQDKSGLPNDRFSAERPEGSISTLTIQRTEQRDSAMYRCASSVLMRQETQYFGPGTRLLVL.

The rearrangement joins TRBV13 to TRBJ2-7, with D perhaps matching TRBD2 (5 bases). V lost 3 bases and J 7 bases, leaving 16 bases between the germline ends. CDR1 and CDR2 (germline): PRHDT, FYEKMQ (reference sequence). The CDR3 consists of 14 residues. The CDR3 coding sequence is TGTGCCAGCAGCTTCGGCGGGTCGTCTAGAGAGCAGTACTTC. It translates to CASSFGGSSREQYF.

V and J are TRBV19 and TRBJ2-3; D not certain. The V and J ends lost 9 bases and 4 bases respectively, with 23 bases between them. Germline V gene lookup returns CDR1 LNHDA and CDR2 SQIVND (reference sequence). The CDR3 sequence is 16 residues long. The DNA of the CDR3 is TGTGCCAGCTCTACGATACGTGGGGTCCCGTCAGATACGCAGTATTTT. This encodes CASSTIRGVPSDTQYF.

The chain uses TRBV5-1 and TRBJ2-3, with 10 bases fitting TRBD2. After removal of 1 base from V and 0 bases from J, the junction contained 2 bases not matched to a gene. This CDR3 contains 16 residues. The germline gives CDR1 SGHRS, CDR2 YFSETQ. The CDR3 here is CASSLSSGGSTDTQYF. The CDR3 DNA sequence: TGCGCCAGCAGCTTGTCTAGCGGGGGCAGCACAGATACGCAGTATTTT.

The chain uses TRBV16 and TRBJ2-3; 8 bases fit TRBD2. Germline values: CDR1 KGHSY, CDR2 FQNENV. The CDR3 is 17 residues long. V lost 5 bases, J lost 2 bases, and 12 bases stayed unmatched. CDR3 loop: CASSYQKAGGVTDTQYF. The CDR3 nucleotides are TGTGCCAGCAGCTACCAGAAGGCGGGGGGCGTCACAGATACGCAGTATTTT.

The rearrangement uses TRBV6-5 and TRBJ2-7; D is perhaps TRBD2 (5 bases). V dropped 7 bases and J dropped 3 bases, with 19 bases sitting between them. This CDR3 comprises 15 residues. The germline CDR1 and CDR2 sequences are MNHEY and SVGAGI. DNA for the CDR3: TGTGCCAGCACCTTCCACCTCGGGAAGAGCTACGAGCAGTACTTC. It codes for CASTFHLGKSYEQYF.

V usage is TRBV9 and J usage is TRBJ2-5; 8 bases line up with TRBD1. Germline V gene data show CDR1 as SGDLS and CDR2 as YYNGEE. Unmatched junction bases numbered 4, after V lost 1 base and J lost 2 bases. There are 15 residues in the CDR3. This CDR3 is CASSVKDRAQETQYF. CDR3 coding DNA: TGTGCCAGCAGCGTAAAGGACAGGGCTCAAGAGACCCAGTACTTC.

The chain combines TRBV27 with TRBJ1-2, with D maybe TRBD1 (6 bases). The CDR3 contains 12 residues. Looked up from germline, CDR1 is MNHEY and CDR2 is SMNVEV (reference sequence). Deletions cut 6 bases from V and 4 bases from J, with 9 bases between. The CDR3 sequence is CASRTGGYGYTF. In nucleotides, the CDR3 is TGTGCCAGCAGGACAGGCGGCTATGGCTACACCTTC.

J is TRBJ1-3 and V is TRBV9; D is perhaps TRBD1 (5 bases). Trimming cost V 4 bases and J 4 bases, with 15 bases left between them. The CDR3 has 15 residues. Per the germline V gene, CDR1 is SGDLS and CDR2 is YYNGEE. CDR3 in DNA: TGTGCCAGCAGCCCAGGGTGGGGGACCGGAAACACCATATATTTT. The encoded protein is CASSPGWGTGNTIYF.

This clone was recorded a few times. The V and J genes are TRBV7-8 and TRBJ2-2; 10 positions match TRBD1. The CDR3 consists of 18 residues. Germline CDR1 SGHVS, CDR2 FQNEAQ. J was trimmed by 7 bases and V by 10 bases; bases with no gene match: 21. CDR3 sequence reads: CATASPSRGQGMHGELFF. The CDR3 DNA follows: TGTGCCACCGCATCCCCATCCCGGGGACAGGGGATGCACGGGGAGCTGTTTTTT.

The chain links TRBV28 to TRBJ2-1; D is uncertain. The CDR3 consists of 13 residues. Germline V gives CDR1 MDHEN, CDR2 SYDVKM. Trimming cost V 1 base and J 6 bases, with 7 bases left between them. CDR3 amino acids: CASSLLVANEQFF. The CDR3 DNA sequence: TGTGCCAGCAGTTTATTAGTGGCCAATGAGCAGTTCTTC. Full variable domain (outside the CDR3, taken from reference TRBV28 and TRBJ2-1): DVKVTQSSRYLVKRTGEKVFLECVQDMDHENMFWYRQDPGLGLRLIYFSYDVKMKEKGDIPEGYSVSREKKERFSLILESASTNQTSMYLCASSLLVANEQFFGPGTRLTVL.

The gene calls are TRBV29-1 and TRBJ2-7; D is undetermined. The V gene lost 2 bases and the J gene lost 3 bases, with 8 bases spanning the gap. Germline V gene lookup returns CDR1 SQVTM and CDR2 ANQGSEA. This CDR3 spans 12 amino acids. Here the CDR3 DNA reads TGCAGCGTTGAAACGGGCGGCTACGAGCAGTACTTC. It codes for CSVETGGYEQYF.

The chain uses TRBV7-6 and TRBJ2-7, with 12 bases fitting TRBD2. The germline CDR1 and CDR2 sequences are SGHVS and FNYEAQ. V lost 5 bases, J lost 7 bases, and 9 bases stayed unmatched. The CDR3 has 15 residues. As DNA, the CDR3 is TGTGCCAGCAGCGCCGGACTAGCGGGGACCATGGAGCAGTACTTC. Protein product: CASSAGLAGTMEQYF.